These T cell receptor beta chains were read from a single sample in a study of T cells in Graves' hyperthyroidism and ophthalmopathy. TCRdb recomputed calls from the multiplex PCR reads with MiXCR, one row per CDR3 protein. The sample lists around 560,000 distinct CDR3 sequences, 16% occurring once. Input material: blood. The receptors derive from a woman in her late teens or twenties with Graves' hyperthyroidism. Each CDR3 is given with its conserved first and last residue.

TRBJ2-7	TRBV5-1	CASSSWARLTTWGEQYF
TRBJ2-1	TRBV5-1	CASSLAGGPIMNEQFF
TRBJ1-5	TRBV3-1	CASSQEPQQPQHF
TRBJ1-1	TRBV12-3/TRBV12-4	CASSWAGQGGKAFF
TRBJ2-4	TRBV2	CASSEGRLAKNIQYF
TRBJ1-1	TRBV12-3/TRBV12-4	CASRRQEHTEAFF
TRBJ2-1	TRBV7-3	CASSPLGTPYNEQFF
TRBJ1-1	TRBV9	CASSVAPTGDTEAFF
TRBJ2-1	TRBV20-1	CSAIGGLYNEQFF
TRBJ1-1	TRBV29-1	CSVVGGLNTEAFF
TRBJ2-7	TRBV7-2	CASSLRSGQDAYEQYF
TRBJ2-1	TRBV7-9	CASTAGSLSYNEQFF
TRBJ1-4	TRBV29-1	CSASPRGNEKLFF
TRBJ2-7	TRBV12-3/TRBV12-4	CASSFGGGSYEQYF
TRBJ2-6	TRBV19	CASSPNSRGGANVLTF
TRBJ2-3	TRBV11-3	CASSSGPKWGRVSSTDTQYF
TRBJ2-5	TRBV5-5	CASSPSGHYLQETQYF
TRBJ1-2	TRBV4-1	CASSQGGAGRYGYTF
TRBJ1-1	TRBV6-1	CATLTRDRGIAFF
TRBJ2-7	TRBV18	CASSSGTGGSEQYF
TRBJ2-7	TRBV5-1	CASSGYGQGGEQYF
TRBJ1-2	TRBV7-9	CASSFGSGDGYTF
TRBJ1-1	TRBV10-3	CAISESQTVNTEAFF
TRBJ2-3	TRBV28	CASSLPGGLAGGDTQYF
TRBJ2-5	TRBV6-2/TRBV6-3	CASSSERLETQYF
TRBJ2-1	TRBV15	CATSRVTSGGWGNEQFF
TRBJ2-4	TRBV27	CASSSGRGGSNIQYF
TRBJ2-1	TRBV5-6	CTSSYYNEQFF
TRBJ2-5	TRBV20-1	CSASDGTLRGETQYF
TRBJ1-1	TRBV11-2	CASSLGPRATEAFF
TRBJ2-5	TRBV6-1	CASSPNRGGEETQYF
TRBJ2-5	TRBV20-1	CSASPLAGAPSQETQYF
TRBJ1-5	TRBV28	CASSPRDILGNQPQHF
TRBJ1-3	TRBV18	CASSPKDAGFGNTIYF
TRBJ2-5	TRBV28	CASSTSRGFQETQYF
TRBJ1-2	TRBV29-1	CSVGREDGYTF
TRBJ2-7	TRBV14	CASSQEVRGFYEQYF
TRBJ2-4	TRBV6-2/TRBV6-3	CASSSLTHSAKNIQYF
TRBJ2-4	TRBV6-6	CASSYSMGVARNIQYF